The next 16 T cell receptor beta chains were all read from a single sample in a study of blood T cell repertoires in COVID-19. This table comes from immunoSEQ multiplex PCR, and its TCRdb copy is limited to in-frame clones, with some not included. The sample lists about 310,000 clones; approximately 91% were seen once. The specimen was PBMCs or T cells enriched from blood (not recorded which). The receptor set was obtained from a woman aged 40 to 55 who had recovered from COVID-19.

The genes are TRBV6-2 or TRBV6-3 and TRBJ2-1; 8 nucleotides align to TRBD1. The CDR3 totals 16 residues. Germline lookup yields CDR1 MNHEY and CDR2 SVGEGT. J was trimmed by 2 bases and V by 4 bases; bases with no gene match: 7. The CDR3 protein is CASSSAGGFTYNEQFF. The CDR3 nucleotides are TGTGCCAGCAGTTCGGCAGGGGGCTTTACCTACAATGAGCAGTTCTTC.

The chain joins TRBV28 to TRBJ2-5; 9 bases are a match to TRBD2. The CDR3 covers 13 residues. CDR1 is MDHEN and CDR2 is SYDVKM in the germline V gene. The trim removed 8 bases at V and 4 bases at J, leaving 5 bases unmatched. CDR3 residues: CASVAGGLETQYF. The CDR3 DNA sequence: TGTGCCAGCGTGGCGGGGGGGCTAGAGACCCAGTACTTC.

The V gene is TRBV18, the J gene TRBJ1-1; D may be TRBD1 (5 bases). Germline assignment: CDR1 KGHSH and CDR2 LQKENI. V was cut by 3 bases and J by 5 bases, with 16 bases left in between. The CDR3 consists of 15 residues. CDR3 in amino acids: CASSPSDSGGTEAFF. CDR3 DNA sequence: TGTGCCAGCTCACCTTCAGACAGCGGGGGGACTGAAGCTTTCTTT.

The chain carries TRBV6-5 and TRBJ2-3; 9 positions match TRBD2. This CDR3 has 13 amino acids. J gave up 4 bases and V 6 bases, and 2 bases lay outside the gene matches. Germline assignment: CDR1 MNHEY and CDR2 SVGAGI. For the CDR3, the DNA is TGTGCCAGCAGGCGGGGGGGAGCAGATACGCAGTATTTT. Translated: CASRRGGADTQYF.

The chain uses TRBV5-6 and TRBJ1-5, with D unresolved. V dropped 0 bases and J dropped 0 bases, with 4 bases sitting between them. Germline V gene data show CDR1 as SGHDT and CDR2 as YYEEEE. The CDR3 spans 14 residues. The CDR3: CASSLGGSNQPQHF. The CDR3 coding sequence is TGTGCCAGCAGCTTGGGCGGTAGCAATCAGCCCCAGCATTTT. Based on the CDR3 plus reference TRBV5-6 and TRBJ1-5, the full variable domain is DAGVTQSPTHLIKTRGQQVTLRCSPKSGHDTVSWYQQALGQGPQFIFQYYEEEERQRGNFPDRFSGHQFPNYSSELNVNALLLGDSALYLCASSLGGSNQPQHFGDGTRLSIL.

The chain combines TRBV5-6 with TRBJ2-1, with D hard to call. Trimming removed 0 bases from V and 5 bases from J, with 12 bases in between. CDR3 size: 15 residues. In germline, CDR1 is SGHDT, CDR2 YYEEEE. DNA for the CDR3: TGTGCCAGCAGCTTGGGTCAGAGGAGTAACAATGAGCAGTTCTTC. Translating gives CASSLGQRSNNEQFF.

V gene TRBV6-5 combines with J gene TRBJ1-2; D perhaps matches TRBD1 (5 bases). The length of the CDR3 is 15 residues. Germline-derived CDR1 and CDR2 are MNHEY and SVGAGI. V lost 7 bases, J lost 5 bases, and 20 bases lay in between. The chain's CDR3 is CASTTLTTAGYGYTF. The CDR3 region has the DNA TGTGCCAGCACAACCTTGACGACGGCAGGGTATGGCTACACCTTC.

This clone appeared once. The chain is built from TRBV20-1 and TRBJ2-1, with 8 bases aligning to TRBD2. Germline CDR1 and CDR2: DFQATT and SNEGSKA (reference sequence). This CDR3 is built from 11 residues. The junction had 3 bases not matched to a gene; V was cut back by 6 bases and J by 8 bases. The CDR3 nucleotides read TGCAGTGCCCGGGGGGGGTATGAGCAGTTCTTC. Translating gives CSARGGYEQFF.

The chain carries TRBV18 and TRBJ1-2; 7 bases match TRBD1. Germline V CDR1 and CDR2: KGHSH, LQKENI. J was trimmed by 0 bases and V by 3 bases; bases with no gene match: 7. The CDR3 is made up of 16 amino acids. The chain's CDR3 is CASSPSGDRANYGYTF. CDR3 nucleotide sequence: TGTGCCAGCTCACCCTCGGGGGACAGAGCTAACTATGGCTACACCTTC.

The chain employs TRBV30 and TRBJ2-7; 8 bases are shared with TRBD1. The junction had 3 bases not matched to a gene; V was cut back by 1 base and J by 7 bases. The CDR3 has 12 amino acids. Germline-derived CDR1 and CDR2 are GTSNPN and SVGIG (reference sequence). This chain's CDR3 is CAWSGTGQEQYF. The DNA of the CDR3 is TGTGCCTGGAGTGGGACAGGGCAGGAGCAGTACTTC.

This chain connects TRBV19 to TRBJ1-5, with 9 bases aligning to TRBD1. The germline V gene has CDR1 LNHDA and CDR2 SQIVND (reference sequence). The CDR3 spans 14 residues. V lost 9 bases to trimming and J lost 4 bases; unmatched junction nucleotides: 7. The CDR3 loop reads CASTGTGMNQPQHF. The CDR3 DNA sequence: TGTGCCAGCACCGGGACAGGGATGAATCAGCCCCAGCATTTT.

The rearrangement links TRBV24-1 to TRBJ2-3, with TRBD2 matching over 14 bases. This CDR3 is 17 amino acids long. From germline, CDR1 is KGHDR and CDR2 SFDVKD. V was clipped by 2 bases and J by 4 bases; unmatched bases: 4. The CDR3 loop reads CATSDWGTSGSSDTQYF. The CDR3 DNA reads TGTGCCACCAGTGATTGGGGGACTAGCGGGAGCTCAGATACGCAGTATTTT.

The chain recombines TRBV28 with TRBJ2-5, with a possible D match to TRBD1 (6 bases). The CDR3 length is 15 residues. Germline V CDR1 and CDR2: MDHEN, SYDVKM. Trimming removed 5 bases at V and 3 bases at J, with 16 bases between. CDR3 sequence (DNA): TGTGCCAGCAGTCCCCAGGGGATTTTCAAAGAGACCCAGTACTTC. Translation: CASSPQGIFKETQYF.

Remarks on this clone: The junction departs from germline at one end; a sequencing error may be responsible. The chain has TRBV19 and TRBJ1-1; 8 bases agree with TRBD1. The length of the CDR3 is 17 residues. In germline, CDR1 is LNHDA, CDR2 SQIVND (reference sequence). The CDR3 region has the DNA TGTGCCAGTACCCCACTTCGACAGGGGACTACGAACATTGAAGCTTTCTTT. It translates to CASTPLRQGTTNIEAFF.

This clone was seen a single time. The chain joins TRBV19 to TRBJ2-5, with a weak D call TRBD1 (5 bases). Trimming took off 0 bases at V and 3 bases at J, with 11 bases between the two ends. CDR1 and CDR2 (germline): LNHDA, SQIVND (reference sequence). The CDR3 has 15 residues. CDR3 sequence (DNA): TGTGCCAGTAGTATAGACAGGGCGGCAGAAGAGACCCAGTACTTC. Translation: CASSIDRAAEETQYF.

This clone was counted once. This chain connects TRBV4-1 to TRBJ1-5; D is uncertain. V was pared by 0 bases and J by 7 bases, with 10 bases between. This CDR3 contains 14 residues. The germline V gene encodes CDR1 MGHRA and CDR2 YSYEKL. The CDR3 coding sequence is TGCGCCAGCAGCCAAGATAGAGGCGGGCAGCCCCAGCATTTT. Translation gives CASSQDRGGQPQHF.